Shown below are 10 T cell receptor beta chains from a single sample sequenced in a study of T-cell reconstitution after alpha-beta-depleted transplantation in children. Library preparation (for TCRbeta) was performed with unique molecular identifiers. TCRdb re-called the PCR reads with MiXCR, one entry per CDR3 protein. The data hold just under 550,000 distinct CDR3 sequences, with about 16% observed a single time. The sequencing used PBMCs from the stem cell graft donor, collected from the stem cell graft. These receptor sequences come from a human donor who donated a stem cell graft to a child with acute lymphoblastic leukemia.

Only a few counts were recorded for this clonotype. The gene calls are TRBV12-3 or TRBV12-4 and TRBJ2-3; no reliable D call. Trimming stripped 2 bases from V and 0 bases from J, with 6 bases between. The CDR3 contains 14 residues. The CDR3 DNA follows: TGTGCCAGCAGTTTACAGCCTAGCACAGATACGCAGTATTTT. Protein product: CASSLQPSTDTQYF.

The V call is TRBV7-6, the J call TRBJ1-3, with TRBD1 matching over 9 bases. In germline, CDR1 is SGHVS, CDR2 FNYEAQ. The CDR3 is made up of 17 amino acids. V dropped 1 base and J dropped 3; count of bases not matched to a gene: 7. CDR3 loop: CASSLERGQGYGNTIYF. The CDR3 coding sequence is TGTGCCAGCAGCTTAGAAAGAGGACAGGGGTATGGAAACACCATATATTTT. Together with reference TRBV7-6 and TRBJ1-3, the CDR3 gives the full variable domain: GAGVSQSPRYKVTKRGQDVALRCDPISGHVSLYWYRQALGQGPEFLTYFNYEAQQDKSGLPNDRFSAERPEGSISTLTIQRTEQRDSAMYRCASSLERGQGYGNTIYFGEGSWLTVV.

V is TRBV24-1 and J is TRBJ1-1; TRBD1 might be the D (5 bases). Germline V gene lookup returns CDR1 KGHDR and CDR2 SFDVKD. The CDR3 totals 12 residues. Trimming removed 9 bases at V and 2 bases at J, with 9 bases between. This CDR3 reads CATGRDNTEAFF. The CDR3 coding sequence is TGTGCCACCGGCCGGGACAACACTGAAGCTTTCTTT.

This clonotype was picked up many times. V gene TRBV5-1 combines with J gene TRBJ2-7, with 10 bases matching TRBD2. This CDR3 spans 14 amino acids. With V trimmed by 2 bases and J by 3 bases, 2 bases remained unmatched. Germline V gene lookup returns CDR1 SGHRS and CDR2 YFSETQ. This chain's CDR3 is CASSFSSGSYEQYF. The CDR3 nucleotides are TGCGCCAGCAGCTTCTCTAGCGGGAGCTACGAGCAGTACTTC.

This clonotype was seen just once. V is TRBV10-3 and J is TRBJ2-5; 15 nucleotides agree with TRBD2. J was trimmed by 5 bases and V by 6 bases; bases with no gene match: 16. The CDR3 loop spans 19 amino acids. Germline V gives CDR1 ENHRY, CDR2 SYGVKD. DNA for the CDR3: TGTGCCATCAGCGCTCCGTCCGCGGGACTAGCGGGAGGTCCTGAGACCCAGTACTTC. This gives the protein CAISAPSAGLAGGPETQYF.

The chain links TRBV9 to TRBJ1-2, with D hard to call. The germline V gene encodes CDR1 SGDLS and CDR2 YYNGEE. This CDR3 is built from 13 residues. V was trimmed by 4 bases and J by 4 bases, leaving 11 bases between them. The CDR3 loop reads CASSINLRYGYTF. CDR3 DNA sequence: TGTGCCAGCAGCATCAACCTCCGCTATGGCTACACCTTC.

This sequence joins TRBV29-1 and TRBJ2-1; D ambiguous. With 4 bases removed from V and 2 bases from J, the gap between germline ends came to 12 bases. Germline V gives CDR1 SQVTM, CDR2 ANQGSEA. The length of the CDR3 is 14 residues. The CDR3 reads CSVVWAVAYNEQFF. The CDR3 DNA sequence: TGCAGCGTTGTATGGGCTGTCGCCTACAATGAGCAGTTCTTC.

This chain connects TRBV5-5 to TRBJ1-2; 10 bases line up with TRBD1. The CDR3 extends over 15 amino acids. The trim removed 3 bases at V and 6 bases at J, leaving 8 bases unmatched. Germline V CDR1 and CDR2: SGHKS, YYEKEE (reference sequence). The CDR3 spells CASSSGQGLRDGYTF. In nucleotides, the CDR3 is TGTGCCAGCAGCTCGGGACAGGGGTTAAGAGATGGCTACACCTTC.

This clonotype appeared many times. The chain has TRBV7-8 and TRBJ2-2; TRBD1 agrees at 7 bases. Trimming at V came to 6 bases and at J to 1 base, leaving 14 bases not matched to a gene. The CDR3 is made up of 18 amino acids. The V gene's germline CDR1 is SGHVS and CDR2 FQNEAQ. The CDR3 here is CASSWDPGQLMNTGELFF. The CDR3 nucleotides read TGTGCCAGCAGTTGGGACCCGGGACAGCTTATGAACACCGGGGAGCTGTTTTTT.

A word on this clonotype: Being one base from a much bigger clone, this may be a read error. The chain recombines TRBV29-1 with TRBJ2-1; D uncertain. CDR1 SQVTM and CDR2 ANQGSEA come from the germline V gene. CDR3 length: 12 residues. CDR3 sequence: CSVEGISNDQFF. DNA for the CDR3: TGCAGCGTTGAAGGTATTAGCAATGACCAGTTCTTC.